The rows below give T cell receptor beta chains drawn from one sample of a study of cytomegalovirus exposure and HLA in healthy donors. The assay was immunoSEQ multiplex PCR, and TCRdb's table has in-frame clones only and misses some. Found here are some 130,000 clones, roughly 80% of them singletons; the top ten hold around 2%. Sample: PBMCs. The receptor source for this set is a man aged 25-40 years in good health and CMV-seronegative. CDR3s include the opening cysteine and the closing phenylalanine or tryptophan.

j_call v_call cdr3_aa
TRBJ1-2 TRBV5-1 CASSLAGVEYGYTF
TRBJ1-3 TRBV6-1 CASSERGTGNTIYF
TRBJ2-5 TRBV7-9 CASSLVMGGKETQYF
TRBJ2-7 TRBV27 CASSSALLRREVSYEQYF
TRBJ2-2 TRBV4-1 CASSQQGGETGELFF
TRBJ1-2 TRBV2 CASSEALANYGYTF
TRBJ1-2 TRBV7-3 CASSAGQGVHGYTF
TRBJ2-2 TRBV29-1 CSVEYNSNTGELFF
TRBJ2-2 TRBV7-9 CASSFPGQTGELFF
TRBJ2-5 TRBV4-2 CASSQNLAGAGETQYF
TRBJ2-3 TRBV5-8 CASSVHASTDTQYF
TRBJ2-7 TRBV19 CASSAGRSPRNEQYF
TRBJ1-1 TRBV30 CAWGSGTGRWTTEAFF
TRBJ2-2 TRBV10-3 CAISVYSGNTGELFF
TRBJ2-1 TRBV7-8 CASSLRPLQVVYNEQFF
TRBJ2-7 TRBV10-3 CAISGDRAGEQYF
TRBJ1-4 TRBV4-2 CASSQDASLVGNEKLFF
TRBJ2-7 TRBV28 CASSSDEVGQDTYEQYF
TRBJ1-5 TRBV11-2 CASSLDGGQPQHF
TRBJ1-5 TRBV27 CASSLTGESNQPQHF
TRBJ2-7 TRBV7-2 CASSQGTSGDWEQYF
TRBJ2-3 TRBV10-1 CASSDRRRGTDTQYF
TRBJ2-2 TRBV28 CASRTSTGGVTGELFF
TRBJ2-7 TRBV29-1 CSVADTPNDYEQYF
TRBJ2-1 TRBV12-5 CASGLIQGAGNEQFF
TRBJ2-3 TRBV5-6 CASSPRFAGTDTQYF
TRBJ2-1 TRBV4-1 CASSQDAVPYNEQFF
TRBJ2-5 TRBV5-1 CASSLAGANWGVETQYF
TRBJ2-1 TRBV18 CASSPPTGGRYNEQFF
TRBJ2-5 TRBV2 CASLGLLEETQYF